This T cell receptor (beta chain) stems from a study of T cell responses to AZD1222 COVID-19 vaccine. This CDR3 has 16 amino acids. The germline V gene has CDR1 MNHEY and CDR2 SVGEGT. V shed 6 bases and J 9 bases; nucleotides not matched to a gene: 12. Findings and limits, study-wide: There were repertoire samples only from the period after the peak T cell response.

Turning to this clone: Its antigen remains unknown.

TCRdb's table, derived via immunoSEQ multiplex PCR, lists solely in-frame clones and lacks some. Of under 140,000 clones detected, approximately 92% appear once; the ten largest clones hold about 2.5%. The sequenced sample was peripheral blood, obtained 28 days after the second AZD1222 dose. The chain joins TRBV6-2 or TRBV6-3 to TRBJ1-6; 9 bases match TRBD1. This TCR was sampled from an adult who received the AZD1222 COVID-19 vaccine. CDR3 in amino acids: CASSQTGTGFRSPLHF. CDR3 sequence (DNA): TGTGCCAGCAGCCAAACCGGGACAGGGTTTCGTTCACCCCTCCACTTT.